The clone carrying this T cell receptor (beta chain) has a count of ten or more. Antigen specificity is unknown. This specimen comes from a study of glioma-infiltrating T cells. The germline gives CDR1 DFQATT, CDR2 SNEGSKA (reference sequence). The CDR3 loop spans 12 amino acids. V was shortened by 6 bases and J by 4 bases, with 11 bases between the two germline ends. Study observations and caveats: Only very few CDR3 sequences appeared in both tissue and blood. Above-expected tissue-blood divergence occurred in all gliomas, most in low-grade ones.

TCR alpha and beta CDR3 regions were amplified from RNA using iRepertoire nested multiplex PCR. For one-step reverse transcription and amplification, roughly 100-400 ng of tissue mRNA or PBMC total RNA was used. In TCRdb, the multiplex PCR reads were re-called with MiXCR into one record per CDR3 protein. The data hold 100,000 to 150,000 distinct CDR3 sequences, with 24% observed a single time. This sequence was found in a human donor with low-grade glioma or glioblastoma, undergoing nonglioma brain surgery, or in good health (not recorded which). This chain connects TRBV20-1 to TRBJ2-3; maybe TRBD1 (6 bases). Sequencing used glioma tissue, nonneoplastic brain tissue, or PBMCs (not recorded which). The CDR3 is CSASRGADTQYF. CDR3 nucleotide sequence: TGCAGTGCGTCCAGGGGAGCAGATACGCAGTATTTT.